What follows are 21 T cell receptor beta chains derived from one specimen sequenced in a study of shared T cell receptors in the human thymus. Sequencing was performed with immunoSEQ multiplex PCR; in TCRdb, only in-frame clones are kept and a portion is missing. The table has 600,000 or so clones, 80% to 90% seen once. These data also featured in a second study, about human thymus T cells.

The specimen was thymocytes. The receptors stem from a boy under two years old with a congenital heart defect.

This chain connects TRBV10-3 to TRBJ2-1, with 8 bases that match TRBD2. CDR3 size: 13 residues. The germline CDR1 and CDR2 sequences are ENHRY and SYGVKD. Trimming removed 8 bases from V and 9 bases from J; junction bases left unmatched: 9. DNA of the CDR3: TGTGCCATCTCGACGGGGGGGCTTGCTGAGCAGTTCTTC. Protein product: CAISTGGLAEQFF.

The V gene is TRBV5-6, the J gene TRBJ2-7; 8 bases line up with TRBD2. The CDR3 is made up of 14 amino acids. Germline V lookup: CDR1 SGHDT, CDR2 YYEEEE. With 7 bases clipped from V and 6 bases from J, the junction kept 12 bases outside the gene matches. CDR3 coding DNA: TGTGCCAGCCCCCGGGGGGGGGTAGGATGCGAGCAGTACTTC. Translation gives CASPRGGVGCEQYF.

This clone was seen more than once but under ten times. The chain employs TRBV7-6 and TRBJ1-1; D is ambiguous. V lost 5 bases and J 8 bases, leaving 15 bases between the germline ends. Germline CDR1 SGHVS, CDR2 FNYEAQ. The length of the CDR3 is 13 residues. CDR3 protein: CASSAFADGEAFF. The CDR3 DNA reads TGTGCCAGCAGCGCCTTCGCCGACGGGGAAGCTTTCTTT.

The chain employs TRBV19 and TRBJ2-7; TRBD1 matches at 8 bases. The CDR3 length is 16 residues. Germline V gene sequence: CDR1 LNHDA, CDR2 SQIVND (reference sequence). V lost 2 bases, J lost 3 bases, and 9 bases stayed unmatched. The CDR3 here is CASSIQPDRALYEQYF. CDR3 DNA: TGTGCCAGTAGTATACAGCCGGACAGGGCCCTCTACGAGCAGTACTTC.

The chain has TRBV10-1 and TRBJ2-7, with 11 bases lining up with TRBD2. Germline V gene sequence: CDR1 WNHNN, CDR2 SYGVQD (reference sequence). V shed 6 bases, J shed 6 bases, and the junction held 10 bases outside the gene matches. This CDR3 is 15 amino acids long. The CDR3 nucleotides read TGCGCCAGCAGCCCTACTAGCGGGAGTCTCGCCGAGCAGTACTTC. Residues: CASSPTSGSLAEQYF.

This clone was detected once. This sequence joins TRBV6-6 and TRBJ2-3, with 9 bases identical to TRBD1. Germline V CDR1 and CDR2: MNHNY, SVGAGI (reference sequence). The CDR3 spans 15 residues. V lost 8 bases, J lost 0 bases, and 6 bases stayed unmatched. CDR3 sequence: CASGGDRASTDTQYF. DNA of the CDR3: TGTGCCAGCGGAGGGGACAGGGCGAGCACAGATACGCAGTATTTT.

This clone was detected only once. V usage is TRBV16 and J usage is TRBJ2-1; tentatively, D is TRBD1 (6 bases). Trimming stripped 2 bases from V and 4 bases from J, with 18 bases between. This CDR3 comprises 17 residues. Germline V gives CDR1 KGHSY, CDR2 FQNENV. The CDR3 loop is CASSQEYMHGTYNEQFF. The CDR3 DNA reads as TGTGCCAGCAGCCAAGAGTACATGCATGGGACATACAATGAGCAGTTCTTC. The entire variable domain, with the rest obtained from reference TRBV16 and TRBJ2-1, is as follows: GEEVAQTPKHLVRGEGQKAKLYCAPIKGHSYVFWYQQVLKNEFKFLISFQNENVFDETGMPKERFSAKCLPNSPCSLEIQATKLEDSAVYFCASSQEYMHGTYNEQFFGPGTRLTVL.

The chain combines TRBV28 with TRBJ1-3, with 12 positions matching TRBD1. The germline gives CDR1 MDHEN, CDR2 SYDVKM. V trimming: 4 bases; J trimming: 5 bases; junction bases outside the gene matches: 18. The CDR3 contains 20 residues. The CDR3 spells CASSSSSGQGAPRVRNTIYF. The CDR3 DNA sequence: TGTGCCAGCAGTTCATCCTCGGGACAGGGGGCCCCACGAGTAAGAAACACCATATATTTT.

The rearrangement joins TRBV19 to TRBJ2-3, with 7 bases aligning to TRBD1. CDR1 and CDR2 from the germline V gene are LNHDA and SQIVND (reference sequence). Trimming took 6 bases from V and 0 from J; bases not matched to a gene: 6. This CDR3 region has 15 residues. CDR3 sequence (DNA): TGTGCCAGTAGCAACAGGGGCCCTAGCACAGATACGCAGTATTTT. This encodes CASSNRGPSTDTQYF.

The genes are TRBV11-2 and TRBJ2-4, with TRBD2 as a possible D gene (5 bases). Trimming left V 4 bases short and J 4 bases short, with 23 bases between. Germline CDR1 reads SGHAT; CDR2 reads FQNNGV. The length of the CDR3 is 18 residues. In DNA form, the CDR3 reads TGTGCCAGCAGCTCTCACCCGATAGCGACCCATCTTAAAAACATTCAGTACTTC. It yields the protein CASSSHPIATHLKNIQYF.

A single count supports this clone. The CDR3 coding sequence is TGTGCCAGCAGTGAAGGGAGGGCGGCAGGGGGCTCATTGGGCTACACCTTC. The encoded protein is CASSEGRAAGGSLGYTF. The V call is TRBV6-1, the J call TRBJ1-2; 8 bases are a match to TRBD1. Trimming took 1 base from V and 8 from J; bases not matched to a gene: 15. The length of the CDR3 is 17 residues. Germline loops: CDR1 MNHNS, CDR2 SASEGT.

V is TRBV20-1 and J is TRBJ1-1; 7 nucleotides line up with TRBD1. Trimming at V came to 0 bases and at J to 10 bases, leaving 2 bases not matched to a gene. This CDR3 region has 11 residues. Germline V lookup: CDR1 DFQATT, CDR2 SNEGSKA (reference sequence). The CDR3 sequence: CSARDNRGAFF. DNA for the CDR3: TGCAGTGCTAGAGATAACAGGGGAGCTTTCTTT.

This rearrangement joins TRBV28 to TRBJ1-2; maybe TRBD1 (5 bases). Trimming shortened V by 3 bases and J by 8 bases, and 19 bases separated the two germline ends. Germline V CDR1 and CDR2: MDHEN, SYDVKM. The CDR3 runs to 15 residues. As DNA, the CDR3 is TGTGCCAGCAGTTTCGGGACGAACAAGGAGGGGGGCTACACCTTC. Residues: CASSFGTNKEGGYTF.

The CDR3 DNA follows: TGTGCCAGCAGCGAAGACAGGGGGGAGGGCACTGAAGCTTTCTTT. Protein: CASSEDRGEGTEAFF. This chain links TRBV7-2 with TRBJ1-1, with TRBD1 matching over 9 bases. Losses at the gene ends were 5 bases for V and 4 bases for J; bases not matched to a gene: 8. Looked up from germline, CDR1 is SGHTA and CDR2 is FQGNSA. CDR3 length: 15 amino acids.

The V call is TRBV28, the J call TRBJ2-5; tentatively, D is TRBD1 (6 bases). Trimming left V 10 bases short and J 5 bases short, with 29 bases between. The CDR3 runs 17 residues. CDR1 MDHEN and CDR2 SYDVKM come from the germline V gene. CDR3: CAIKQSVRDTPGETQYF. CDR3 sequence (DNA): TGTGCCATCAAGCAAAGTGTCCGGGACACCCCTGGGGAGACCCAGTACTTC.

This clone has a handful of counts. The chain links TRBV28 to TRBJ1-5; TRBD1 matches at 12 bases. The CDR3 has 17 amino acids. V gave up 2 bases and J gave up 1 base; unmatched junction bases: 3. Germline V CDR1 and CDR2: MDHEN, SYDVKM. In DNA, the CDR3 is TGTGCCAGCAGTTTACGGGGACAGGGGGCGAGCAATCAGCCCCAGCATTTT. Its protein is CASSLRGQGASNQPQHF.

The CDR3 coding sequence is TGTGCCAGCAGTGAAGTTGGGCAGGGTGGTCGTCAGCCCCAGCATTTT. Its translation: CASSEVGQGGRQPQHF. The genes are TRBV6-1 and TRBJ1-5, with a weak D call TRBD1 (5 bases). V was shortened by 1 base and J by 6 bases, with 16 bases between the two germline ends. This CDR3 region has 16 residues. The germline V gene has CDR1 MNHNS and CDR2 SASEGT.

This chain connects TRBV27 to TRBJ1-5; 7 bases agree with TRBD1. Germline V gene lookup returns CDR1 MNHEY and CDR2 SMNVEV (reference sequence). The CDR3 is 14 residues long. The junction had 8 bases not matched to a gene; V was cut back by 5 bases and J by 7 bases. In nucleotides, the CDR3 is TGTGCCAGCAGTCCAAGGGACAGAGGACAGCCCCAGCATTTT. Encoded protein: CASSPRDRGQPQHF.

The sample holds a few counts of this clone. This rearrangement joins TRBV28 to TRBJ2-1; 14 bases agree with TRBD2. V gave up 6 bases and J gave up 4 bases; unmatched junction bases: 11. Germline CDR1 reads MDHEN; CDR2 reads SYDVKM. This CDR3 contains 18 residues. The CDR3 nucleotides are TGTGCCAGCAGCATACCTTGGACTAGCGGGGGGACATACAATGAGCAGTTCTTC. Protein: CASSIPWTSGGTYNEQFF.

The rearrangement joins TRBV7-2 to TRBJ1-2; TRBD1 aligns across 7 bases. CDR3 length: 12 amino acids. The junction had 4 bases not matched to a gene; V was cut back by 5 bases and J by 7 bases. CDR1 is SGHTA, CDR2 FQGNSA, per germline. CDR3 nucleotide sequence: TGTGCCAGCAGCCCCGACAGGGTTGGCTACACCTTC. Its protein product is CASSPDRVGYTF.

The rearrangement joins TRBV13 to TRBJ2-7, with D possibly matching TRBD1 (6 bases). The CDR3 totals 14 residues. Germline V gene lookup returns CDR1 PRHDT and CDR2 FYEKMQ (reference sequence). Between the trimmed V and J ends, which lost 0 bases and 0 bases, there was a span of 6 bases. The CDR3 sequence is CASSLGRGSYEQYF. In DNA, the CDR3 is TGTGCCAGCAGCTTAGGCAGGGGCTCCTACGAGCAGTACTTC.